Sequencing of this TCR beta chain was carried out in a study of CD8 T cells in ankylosing spondylitis. Trimming took 4 bases from V and 3 from J; bases not matched to a gene: 7. CDR1 is SNHLY, CDR2 FYNNEI, per germline. This CDR3 region has 15 residues. Notes on the study in general: A TCR beta motif of several highly homologous variants seemed to mark ankylosing spondylitis blood. Earlier work had already found some motif variants in reactive arthritis synovial fluid and blood. Researchers reportedly found disease-linked clones significantly enriched in matched ankylosing spondylitis synovial fluid. Clones linked to the disease showed a CD8+ phenotype. They occurred at relatively low frequencies in peripheral blood.

For TCR beta, libraries came from quantitative 5'-RACE with molecular barcodes. TCRdb redid the calling of the 5' RACE reads with MiXCR, one entry per CDR3 protein. The sample has about 330,000 distinct CDR3 sequences, 7.5% to 9% seen once. As for this clonotype: Its cognate antigen is unknown.

This chain joins TRBV2 and TRBJ2-7; 9 nucleotides align to TRBD2. The receptor was isolated from a male donor with ankylosing spondylitis. Material for sequencing was blood, either unsorted or a sorted T cell fraction (not recorded which). CDR3 region: CASSARSGSFYEQYF. The DNA for the CDR3 is TGTGCCAGCAGTGCCCGTAGCGGGAGTTTCTACGAGCAGTACTTC.